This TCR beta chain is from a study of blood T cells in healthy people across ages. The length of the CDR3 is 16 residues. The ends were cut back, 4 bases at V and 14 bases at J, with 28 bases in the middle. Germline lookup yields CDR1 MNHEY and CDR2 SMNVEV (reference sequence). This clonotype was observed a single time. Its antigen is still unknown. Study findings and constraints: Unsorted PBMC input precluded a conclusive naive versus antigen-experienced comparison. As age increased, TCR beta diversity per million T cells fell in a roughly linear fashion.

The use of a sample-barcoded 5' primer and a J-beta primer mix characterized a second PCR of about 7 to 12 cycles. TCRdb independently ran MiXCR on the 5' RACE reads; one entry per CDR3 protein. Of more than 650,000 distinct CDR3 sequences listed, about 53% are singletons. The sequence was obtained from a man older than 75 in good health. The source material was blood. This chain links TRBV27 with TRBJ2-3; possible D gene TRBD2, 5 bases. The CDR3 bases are TGTGCCAGCAGTTCTGGCGAGGGCCCCCAGCACAGATACGCGTATTTT. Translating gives CASSSGEGPQHRYAYF.